The next 5 T cell receptor beta chains were all read from a single sample in a study of T-cell memory formation after mild COVID-19. TCRdb used MiXCR to reprocess the 5' RACE reads, holding one entry per CDR3 protein. The data contain roughly 480,000 distinct CDR3 sequences, roughly 23% of them seen just once; the ten biggest clones take up about an eighth. Input material: PBMCs or a T cell subset sorted from them (not recorded which). The source is an adult woman who had mild COVID-19 (a few samples of this study predate the infection). Cell type and time point are not known.

This clonotype was seen a few times. V is TRBV19 and J is TRBJ1-6; no reliable D call. The CDR3 totals 11 residues. Germline CDR1 LNHDA, CDR2 SQIVND (reference sequence). Trimming left V 3 bases short and J 8 bases short, with 2 bases between. CDR3 sequence: CASSMDSPLHF. CDR3 coding DNA: TGTGCCAGTAGTATGGATTCACCCCTCCACTTT.

This clonotype turned up a few times. The rearrangement uses TRBV7-2 and TRBJ1-1; D unresolved. V lost 3 bases, J lost 4 bases, and 15 bases lay in between. Germline-derived CDR1 and CDR2 are SGHTA and FQGNSA. This CDR3 region has 15 residues. CDR3 nucleotide sequence: TGTGCCAGCAGCTTGGGAGACCTAAAGGGCACTGAAGCTTTCTTT. It codes for CASSLGDLKGTEAFF.

The genes are TRBV21-1 and TRBJ1-2; TRBD1, the table's D call, was not compared with the DNA. TRBV21-1 is noted as a pseudogene. The CDR3 length is 14 residues. CDR3 DNA sequence: TGTGCCAGCAGCAAAGACAGGGGGGGCTATGGCTACACCTTC. Its protein is CASSKDRGGYGYTF.

The chain uses TRBV7-2 and TRBJ1-2; 8 nucleotides align to TRBD1. Unmatched junction bases numbered 6, after V lost 4 bases and J lost 2 bases. The CDR3 has 15 residues. Germline V gene lookup returns CDR1 SGHTA and CDR2 FQGNSA. The CDR3 here is CASSSDRGRNYGYTF. The CDR3 DNA reads as TGTGCCAGCAGCTCCGACAGGGGACGGAACTATGGCTACACCTTC.

This clonotype was detected only a few times. The CDR3 spells CSASGTGAVYNEQFF. CDR3 nucleotides: TGCAGCGCATCCGGGACAGGGGCCGTCTACAATGAGCAGTTCTTC. The rearrangement uses TRBV29-1 and TRBJ2-1; TRBD1 matches 10 bases. The J segment lost 3 bases and the V segment lost 7 bases, leaving 9 bases of the junction unmatched. Looked up from germline, CDR1 is SQVTM and CDR2 is ANQGSEA. The CDR3 totals 15 residues.